This T cell receptor beta chain came from a study of cytomegalovirus exposure and HLA in healthy donors. Whole-study context: Counted in an early data release were some 81 million unique TCRs from HLA-typed donors. The study, taken as a whole, reports: Researchers left out some V segments, among them TRBV6-2 and TRBV6-3, as indistinguishable. Equally common other TCR beta chains were less clonally expanded than HLA-associated ones, a later analysis found.

This clone was detected only a few times. Its antigen is undetermined. From germline, CDR1 is MNHEY and CDR2 SVGAGI. The CDR3 is 15 amino acids. J lost 3 bases, V lost 4 bases, and 6 bases had no gene match. 60 Vbeta and 13 Jbeta primers were used in PCR. In the authors' methods: A later analysis counted 65 million to 80 million unique TCR beta chains, some 12 million shared. The method was immunoSEQ multiplex PCR; TCRdb's version includes in-frame clones alone and lacks a portion of them. D and trimming were read from the DNA, whereas the V and J calls and clone size are those reported in that table. Among roughly 150,000 clones listed, roughly four fifths were seen once.

The sample was PBMCs. The receptor was isolated from a middle-aged woman in good health and CMV-seronegative. The chain uses TRBV6-5 and TRBJ1-2; the match to TRBD1 covers 9 bases. The CDR3 DNA reads as TGTGCCAGCAGTTCTGGAACAGGGGGCGACTATGGCTACACCTTC. The encoded protein is CASSSGTGGDYGYTF.